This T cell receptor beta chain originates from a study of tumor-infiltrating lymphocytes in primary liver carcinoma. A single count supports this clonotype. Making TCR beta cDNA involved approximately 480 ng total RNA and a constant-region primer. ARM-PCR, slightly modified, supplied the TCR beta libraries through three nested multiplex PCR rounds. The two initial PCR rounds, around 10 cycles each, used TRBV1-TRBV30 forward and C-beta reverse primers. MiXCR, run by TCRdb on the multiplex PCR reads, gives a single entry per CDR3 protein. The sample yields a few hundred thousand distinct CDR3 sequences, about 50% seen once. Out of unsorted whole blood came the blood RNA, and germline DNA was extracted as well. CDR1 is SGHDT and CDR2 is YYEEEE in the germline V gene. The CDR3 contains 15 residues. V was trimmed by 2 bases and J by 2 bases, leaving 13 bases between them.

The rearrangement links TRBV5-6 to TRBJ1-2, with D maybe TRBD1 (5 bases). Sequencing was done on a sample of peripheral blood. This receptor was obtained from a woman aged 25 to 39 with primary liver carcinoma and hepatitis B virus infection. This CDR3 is CASSFQGSGNYGYTF. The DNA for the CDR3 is TGTGCCAGCAGCTTTCAGGGATCTGGAAACTATGGCTACACCTTC.